This T cell receptor (beta chain) appears in the sequencing data of a study of OX40 agonist ivuxolimab in advanced cancers. Turning to the study itself: Patients were treated with ivuxolimab, an agonistic anti-OX40 (CD134) antibody. Recorded diagnoses for dose-escalation patients were hepatocellular carcinoma, melanoma, renal cell or head and neck cancer.

TCRdb's table, derived via immunoSEQ multiplex PCR, lists solely in-frame clones and lacks some. The table lists about 32,000 clones, around nine tenths of them singletons. The sequence came from an adult with an advanced solid tumor such as melanoma, head and neck, liver or kidney cancer. The sample here was CD4+ or CD8+ T cells sorted from blood, taken in a trial of the OX40 agonist ivuxolimab.

The CDR3: CASSRAGANVLTF. In DNA, the CDR3 is TGTGCCAGCTCAAGGGCTGGGGCCAACGTCCTGACTTTC. The chain links TRBV2 to TRBJ2-6; D unclear. V dropped 8 bases and J dropped 2 bases, with 7 bases sitting between them. In germline, CDR1 is SNHLY, CDR2 FYNNEI. There are 13 residues in the CDR3.